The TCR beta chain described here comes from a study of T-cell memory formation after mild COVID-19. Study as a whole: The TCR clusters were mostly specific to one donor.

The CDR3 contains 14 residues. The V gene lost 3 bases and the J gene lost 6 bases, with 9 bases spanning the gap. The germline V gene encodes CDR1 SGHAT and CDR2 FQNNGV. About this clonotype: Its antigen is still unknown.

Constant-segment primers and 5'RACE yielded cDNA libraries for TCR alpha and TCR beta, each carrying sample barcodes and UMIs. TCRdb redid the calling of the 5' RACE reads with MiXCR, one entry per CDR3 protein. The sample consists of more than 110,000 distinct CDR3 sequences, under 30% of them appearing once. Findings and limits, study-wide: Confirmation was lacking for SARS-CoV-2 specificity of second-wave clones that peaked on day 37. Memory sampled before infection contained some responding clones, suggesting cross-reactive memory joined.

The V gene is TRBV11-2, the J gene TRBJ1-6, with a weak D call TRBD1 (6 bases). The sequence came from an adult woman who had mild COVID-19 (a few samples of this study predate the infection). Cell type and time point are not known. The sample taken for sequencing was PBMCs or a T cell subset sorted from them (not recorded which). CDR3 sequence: CASSFAGANSPLHF. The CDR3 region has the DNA TGTGCCAGCAGCTTCGCAGGGGCTAATTCACCCCTCCACTTT.